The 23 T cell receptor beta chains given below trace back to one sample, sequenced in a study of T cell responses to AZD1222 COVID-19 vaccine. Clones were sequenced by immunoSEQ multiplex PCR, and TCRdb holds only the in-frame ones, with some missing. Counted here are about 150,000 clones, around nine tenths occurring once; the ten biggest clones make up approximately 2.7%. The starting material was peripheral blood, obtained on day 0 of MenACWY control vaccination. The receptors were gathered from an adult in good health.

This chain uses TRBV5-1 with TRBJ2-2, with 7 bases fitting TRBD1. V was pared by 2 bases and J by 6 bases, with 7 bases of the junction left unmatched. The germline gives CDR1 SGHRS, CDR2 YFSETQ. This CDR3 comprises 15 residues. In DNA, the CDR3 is TGCGCCAGCAGCTTAAGGGGGCGTTCCTCCGGGGAGCTGTTTTTT. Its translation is CASSLRGRSSGELFF.

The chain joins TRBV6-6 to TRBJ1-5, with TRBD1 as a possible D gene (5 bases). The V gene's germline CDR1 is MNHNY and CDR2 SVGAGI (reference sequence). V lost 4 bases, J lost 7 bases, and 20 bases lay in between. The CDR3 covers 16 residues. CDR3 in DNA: TGTGCCAGCAGTTCTACTGGAGGAGGGGCGGGGCAGCCCCAGCATTTT. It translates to CASSSTGGGAGQPQHF.

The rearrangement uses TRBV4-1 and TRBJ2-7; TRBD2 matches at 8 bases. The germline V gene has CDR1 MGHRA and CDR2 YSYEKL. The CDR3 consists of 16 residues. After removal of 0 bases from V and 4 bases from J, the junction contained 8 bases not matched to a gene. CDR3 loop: CASSQDYSGSVYEQYF. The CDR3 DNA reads TGCGCCAGCAGCCAAGATTACAGCGGGAGCGTTTACGAGCAGTACTTC.

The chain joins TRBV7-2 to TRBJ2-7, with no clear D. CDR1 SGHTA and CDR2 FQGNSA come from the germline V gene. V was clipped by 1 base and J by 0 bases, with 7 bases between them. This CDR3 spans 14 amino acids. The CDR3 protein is CASSLGGYSYEQYF. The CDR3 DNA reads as TGTGCCAGCAGCTTAGGGGGATACTCCTACGAGCAGTACTTC.

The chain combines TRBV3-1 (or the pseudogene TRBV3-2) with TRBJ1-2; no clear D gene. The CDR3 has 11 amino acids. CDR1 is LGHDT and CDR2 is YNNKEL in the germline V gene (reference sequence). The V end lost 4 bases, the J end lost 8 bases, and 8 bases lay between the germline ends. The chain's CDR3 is CASSRGSGYTF. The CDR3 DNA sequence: TGTGCCAGCAGCCGAGGATCCGGCTACACCTTC.

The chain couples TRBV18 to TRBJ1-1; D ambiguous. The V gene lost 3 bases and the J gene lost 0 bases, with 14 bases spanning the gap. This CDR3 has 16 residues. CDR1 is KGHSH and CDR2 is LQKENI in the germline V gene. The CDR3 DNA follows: TGTGCCAGCTCACCCCCCGGACTAGGGATGAACACTGAAGCTTTCTTT. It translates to CASSPPGLGMNTEAFF.

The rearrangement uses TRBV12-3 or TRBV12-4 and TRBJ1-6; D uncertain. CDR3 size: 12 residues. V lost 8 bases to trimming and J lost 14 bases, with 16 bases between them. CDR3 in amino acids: CASGAASHALHF. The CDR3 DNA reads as TGTGCCAGCGGTGCCGCCTCGCACGCCCTCCACTTT.

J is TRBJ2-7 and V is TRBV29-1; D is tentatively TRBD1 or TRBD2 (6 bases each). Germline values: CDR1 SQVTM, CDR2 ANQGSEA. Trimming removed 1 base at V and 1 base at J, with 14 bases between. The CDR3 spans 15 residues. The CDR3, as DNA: TGCAGCGTTGAAGGCCTAAGGGGGGCTTCCTACGAGCAGTACTTC. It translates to CSVEGLRGASYEQYF.

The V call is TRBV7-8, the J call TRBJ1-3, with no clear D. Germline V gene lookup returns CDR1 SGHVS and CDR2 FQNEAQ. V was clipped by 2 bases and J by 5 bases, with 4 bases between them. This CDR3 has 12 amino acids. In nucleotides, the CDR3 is TGTGCCAGCAGCTTAACAAGAAACACCATATATTTT. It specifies CASSLTRNTIYF.

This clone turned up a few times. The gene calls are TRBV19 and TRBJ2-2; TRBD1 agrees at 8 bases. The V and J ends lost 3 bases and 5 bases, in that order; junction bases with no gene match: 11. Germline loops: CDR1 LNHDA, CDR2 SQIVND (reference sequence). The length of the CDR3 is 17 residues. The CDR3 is CASSIARNRGSTGELFF. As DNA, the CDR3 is TGTGCCAGTAGTATCGCCCGAAACAGGGGGTCGACCGGGGAGCTGTTTTTT. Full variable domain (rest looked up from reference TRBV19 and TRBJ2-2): DGGITQSPKYLFRKEGQNVTLSCEQNLNHDAMYWYRQDPGQGLRLIYYSQIVNDFQKGDIAEGYSVSREKKESFPLTVTSAQKNPTAFYLCASSIARNRGSTGELFFGEGSRLTVL.

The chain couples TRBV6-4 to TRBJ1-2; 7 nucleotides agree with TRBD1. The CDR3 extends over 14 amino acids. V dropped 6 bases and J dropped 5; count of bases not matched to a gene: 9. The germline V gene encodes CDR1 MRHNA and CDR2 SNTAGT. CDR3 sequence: CASRDTGTAYGYTF. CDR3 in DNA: TGTGCCAGCAGAGACACCGGGACAGCTTATGGCTACACCTTC.

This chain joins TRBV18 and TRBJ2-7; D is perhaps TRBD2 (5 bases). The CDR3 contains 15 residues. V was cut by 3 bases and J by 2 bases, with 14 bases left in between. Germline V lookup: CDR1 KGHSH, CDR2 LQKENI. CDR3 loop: CASSPDGSVPYEQYF. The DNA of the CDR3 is TGTGCCAGCTCACCGGACGGTAGCGTCCCCTACGAGCAGTACTTC.

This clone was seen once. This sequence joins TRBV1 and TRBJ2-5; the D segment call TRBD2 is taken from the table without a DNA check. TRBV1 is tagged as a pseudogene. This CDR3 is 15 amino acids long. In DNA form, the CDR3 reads TGCACCAGCAGCCAACTAGCGGGGGGGAAAAAGACCCAGTACTTC. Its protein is CTSSQLAGGKKTQYF.

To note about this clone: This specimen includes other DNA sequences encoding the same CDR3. The DNA for the CDR3 is TGTGCCAGCAGGGGACAGCCGAACACTGAAGCTTTCTTT. Amino acids: CASRGQPNTEAFF. The rearrangement links TRBV2 to TRBJ1-1, with TRBD1 identical over 7 bases. From germline, CDR1 is SNHLY and CDR2 FYNNEI. The V gene end was trimmed by 6 bases and the J gene end by 1 base; junction bases not matched to a gene: 2. CDR3 length: 13 residues.

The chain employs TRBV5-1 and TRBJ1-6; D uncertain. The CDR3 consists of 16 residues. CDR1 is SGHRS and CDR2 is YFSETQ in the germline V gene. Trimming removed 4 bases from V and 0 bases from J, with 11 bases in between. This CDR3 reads CASSQDGSSYNSPLHF. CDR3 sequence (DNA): TGCGCCAGCAGCCAGGACGGGAGCTCCTATAATTCACCCCTCCACTTT.

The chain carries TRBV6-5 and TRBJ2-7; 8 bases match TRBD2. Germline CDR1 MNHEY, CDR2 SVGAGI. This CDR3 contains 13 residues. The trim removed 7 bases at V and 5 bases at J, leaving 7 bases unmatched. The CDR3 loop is CASKRGRMNEQYF. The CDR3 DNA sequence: TGTGCCAGCAAGCGGGGGCGGATGAACGAGCAGTACTTC.

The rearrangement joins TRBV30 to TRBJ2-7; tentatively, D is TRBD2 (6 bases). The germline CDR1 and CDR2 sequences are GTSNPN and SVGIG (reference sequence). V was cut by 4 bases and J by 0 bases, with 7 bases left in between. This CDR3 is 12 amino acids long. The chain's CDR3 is CAWTRGSYEQYF. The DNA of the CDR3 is TGTGCCTGGACGCGGGGCTCCTACGAGCAGTACTTC.

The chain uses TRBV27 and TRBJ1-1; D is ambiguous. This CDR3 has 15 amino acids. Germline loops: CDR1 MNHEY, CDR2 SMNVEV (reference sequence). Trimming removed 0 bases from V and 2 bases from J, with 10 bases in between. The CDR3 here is CASSLSPLSNTEAFF. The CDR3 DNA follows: TGTGCCAGCAGTTTATCCCCTTTGAGTAACACTGAAGCTTTCTTT.

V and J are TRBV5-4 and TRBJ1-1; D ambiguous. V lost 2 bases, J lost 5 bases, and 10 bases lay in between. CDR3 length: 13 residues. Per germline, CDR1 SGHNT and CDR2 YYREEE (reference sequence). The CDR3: CASSFGGRTEAFF. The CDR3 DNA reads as TGTGCCAGCAGCTTTGGCGGGAGGACTGAAGCTTTCTTT.

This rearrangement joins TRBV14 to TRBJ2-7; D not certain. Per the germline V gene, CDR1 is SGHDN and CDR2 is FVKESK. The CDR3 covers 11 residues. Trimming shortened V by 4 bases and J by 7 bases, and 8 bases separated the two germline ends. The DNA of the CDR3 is TGTGCCAGCAGCCCAGGACGTGAGCAGTACTTC. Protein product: CASSPGREQYF.

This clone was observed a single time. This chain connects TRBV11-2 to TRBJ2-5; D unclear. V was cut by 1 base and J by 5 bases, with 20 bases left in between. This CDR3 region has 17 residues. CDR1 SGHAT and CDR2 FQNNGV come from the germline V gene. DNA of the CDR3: TGTGCCAGCAGCTTAGCCCTCGGCCAAGGGTATGGGGAGACCCAGTACTTC. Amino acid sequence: CASSLALGQGYGETQYF.

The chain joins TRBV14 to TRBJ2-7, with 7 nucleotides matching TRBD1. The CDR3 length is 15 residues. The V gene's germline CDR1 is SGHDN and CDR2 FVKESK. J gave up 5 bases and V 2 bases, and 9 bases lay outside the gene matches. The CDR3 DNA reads TGTGCCAGCAGCCAACTATTACAGGGGCTGCACGAGCAGTACTTC. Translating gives CASSQLLQGLHEQYF. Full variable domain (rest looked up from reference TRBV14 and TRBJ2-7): EAGVTQFPSHSVIEKGQTVTLRCDPISGHDNLYWYRRVMGKEIKFLLHFVKESKQDESGMPNNRFLAERTGGTYSTLKVQPAELEDSGVYFCASSQLLQGLHEQYFGPGTRLTVT.

DNA for the CDR3: TGTGCCTGGAGTGGCGGGACAGGGGCGGGGGAGCAGTACTTC. Residues: CAWSGGTGAGEQYF. The chain recombines TRBV30 with TRBJ2-7, with 10 positions matching TRBD1. V shed 1 base, J shed 7 bases, and the junction held 7 bases outside the gene matches. Germline CDR1 is GTSNPN and CDR2 is SVGIG (reference sequence). The CDR3 loop spans 14 amino acids.